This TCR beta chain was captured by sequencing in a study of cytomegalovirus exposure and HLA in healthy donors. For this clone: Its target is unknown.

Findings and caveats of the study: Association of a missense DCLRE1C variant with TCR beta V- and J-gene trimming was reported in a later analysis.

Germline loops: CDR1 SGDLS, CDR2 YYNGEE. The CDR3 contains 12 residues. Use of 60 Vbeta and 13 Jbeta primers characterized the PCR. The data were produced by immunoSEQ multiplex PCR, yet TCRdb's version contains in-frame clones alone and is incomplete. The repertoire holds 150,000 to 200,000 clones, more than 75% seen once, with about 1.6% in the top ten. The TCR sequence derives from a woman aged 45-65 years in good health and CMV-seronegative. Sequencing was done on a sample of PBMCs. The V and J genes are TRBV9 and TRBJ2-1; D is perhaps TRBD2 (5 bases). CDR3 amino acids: CASGDSYNEQFF. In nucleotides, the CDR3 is TGTGCGAGCGGAGACTCATACAATGAGCAGTTCTTC.